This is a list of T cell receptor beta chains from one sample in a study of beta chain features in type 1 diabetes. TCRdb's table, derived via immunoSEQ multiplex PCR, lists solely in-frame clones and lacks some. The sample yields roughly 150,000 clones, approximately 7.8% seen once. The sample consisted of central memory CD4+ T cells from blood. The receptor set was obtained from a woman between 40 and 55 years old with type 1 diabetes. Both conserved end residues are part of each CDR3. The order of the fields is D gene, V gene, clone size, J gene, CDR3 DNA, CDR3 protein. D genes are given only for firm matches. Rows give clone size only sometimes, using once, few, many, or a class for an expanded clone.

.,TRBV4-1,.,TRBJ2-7,TGCGCCAGCAGCACACTACAGGGAGACGAGCAGTACTTC,CASSTLQGDEQYF
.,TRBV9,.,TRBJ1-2,TGTGCCAGCAGCGTCACAGGGAATTCCGGCTATGGCTACACCTTC,CASSVTGNSGYGYTF
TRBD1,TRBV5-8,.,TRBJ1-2,TGTGCCAGCAGCTTGGGACAGGGAGGAGGCTACACCTTC,CASSLGQGGGYTF
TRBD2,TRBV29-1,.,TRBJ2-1,TGCAGCGCTTCACGGGGGGTCTACAATGAGCAGTTCTTC,CSASRGVYNEQFF
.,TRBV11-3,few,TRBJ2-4,TGTGCCAGCAGCCGGAGGGAGGCGGACATTCAGTACTTC,CASSRREADIQYF
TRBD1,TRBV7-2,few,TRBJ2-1,TGTGCCAGCAGCTTTGACAGGGCCAATGAGCAGTTCTTC,CASSFDRANEQFF
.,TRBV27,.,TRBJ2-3,TGTGCCAGCAGTTTAATGTCAGGGTTCTTGAGCACAGATACGCAGTATTTT,CASSLMSGFLSTDTQYF
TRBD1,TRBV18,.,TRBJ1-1,TGTGCCAGCTTCCACAGGGGAGGTAACACTGAAGCTTTCTTT,CASFHRGGNTEAFF
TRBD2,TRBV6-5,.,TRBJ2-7,TGTGCCAGCATCAGCGGGGCATACGAGCAGTACTTC,CASISGAYEQYF
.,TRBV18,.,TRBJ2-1,TGTGCCAGCACTACAACAGGGTATAATGAGCAGTTCTTC,CASTTTGYNEQFF
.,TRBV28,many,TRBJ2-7,TGTGCCAGCAGTTCCCCTCTCGACGAGCAGTACTTC,CASSSPLDEQYF
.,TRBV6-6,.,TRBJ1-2,TGTGCCAGCACCGACAGGAACTATGGCTACACCTTC,CASTDRNYGYTF
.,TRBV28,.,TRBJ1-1,TGTGCCAGCAGTTTACAGGGTCGTGAAGCTTTCTTT,CASSLQGREAFF
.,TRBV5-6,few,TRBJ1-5,TGTGCCAGCAGCTTAGAGGGTAGGGATCAGCCCCAGCATTTT,CASSLEGRDQPQHF
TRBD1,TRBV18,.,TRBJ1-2,TGTGCCAGCTCACCAACCAGGGGGCAAGTTAACTATGGCTACACCTTC,CASSPTRGQVNYGYTF
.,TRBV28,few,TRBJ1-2,TGTGCCAGCACAAAGGGGGGGGTTAACTATGGCTACACCTTC,CASTKGGVNYGYTF
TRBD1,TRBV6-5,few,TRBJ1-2,TGTGCCAGCAGCGATCCCGACAGGGGAGGCTATGGCTACACCTTC,CASSDPDRGGYGYTF
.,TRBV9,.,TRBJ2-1,TGTGCCAGCAGCTTGAGGGGGAATGAGCAGTTCTTC,CASSLRGNEQFF
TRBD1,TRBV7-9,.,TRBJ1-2,TGTGCCAGCAGTTGGACAGGGGAGGGGGATGGCTACACCTTC,CASSWTGEGDGYTF
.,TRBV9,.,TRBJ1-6,TGTGCCAGCAGCGTAAGGGGATCGGATTCACCCCTCCACTTT,CASSVRGSDSPLHF